These 14 T cell receptor beta chains originate from one sample sequenced in a study of CD8 T cells in ankylosing spondylitis. From the 5' RACE reads, TCRdb called clonotypes with MiXCR, one entry per CDR3 protein. The sample holds roughly 450,000 distinct CDR3 sequences, 25% to 30% seen once. Study-wide results and caveats: Blood of patients with ankylosing spondylitis appeared to be characterized by a TCR beta motif of several highly homologous variants.

These receptors have no known antigen. The sequenced material came from blood, either unsorted or a sorted T cell fraction (not recorded which). The receptors stem from a male donor with ankylosing spondylitis.

The genes are TRBV5-1 and TRBJ2-5; D uncertain. In germline, CDR1 is SGHRS, CDR2 YFSETQ. V shed 1 base and J shed 2 bases, with 12 bases lying between them. CDR3 length: 15 amino acids. CDR3 amino acids: CASSLSDTEQETQYF. The CDR3 nucleotides read TGCGCCAGCAGCTTGAGTGACACCGAACAAGAGACCCAGTACTTC.

This clonotype was detected a few times. The chain recombines TRBV24-1 with TRBJ2-7; D unresolved. This CDR3 is built from 12 residues. Germline CDR1 reads KGHDR; CDR2 reads SFDVKD. The V end lost 1 base, the J end lost 4 bases, and 4 bases lay between the germline ends. CDR3: CATSDFGYEQYF. Here the CDR3 DNA reads TGTGCCACCAGTGATTTTGGGTACGAGCAGTACTTC.

In this sample, this clonotype turned up a few times. The rearrangement uses TRBV28 and TRBJ1-5, with D possibly being TRBD1 (6 bases). Germline CDR1 reads MDHEN; CDR2 reads SYDVKM. The CDR3 contains 13 residues. V lost 10 bases to trimming and J lost 6 bases, with 16 bases between them. The chain's CDR3 is CATTPGVTQPQHF. CDR3 in DNA: TGTGCCACCACCCCAGGGGTGACTCAGCCCCAGCATTTT.

The CDR3 sequence: CASSHYLAGADRETQYF. CDR3 sequence (DNA): TGTGCCAGCAGCCACTACCTAGCGGGAGCCGATCGAGAGACCCAGTACTTC. V gene TRBV3-1 combines with J gene TRBJ2-5; 10 bases agree with TRBD2. The CDR3 has 17 amino acids. Trimming removed 3 bases from V and 4 bases from J; junction bases left unmatched: 11. Looked up from germline, CDR1 is LGHDT and CDR2 is YNNKEL (reference sequence).

This chain connects TRBV20-1 to TRBJ2-1; the D gene could be TRBD1 or TRBD2 (5 bases each). The CDR3 consists of 14 residues. In germline, CDR1 is DFQATT, CDR2 SNEGSKA (reference sequence). V was clipped by 8 bases and J by 3 bases, with 17 bases between them. CDR3 residues: CSRQRDPDYNEQFF. DNA for the CDR3: TGCAGTCGTCAACGGGACCCCGACTACAATGAGCAGTTCTTC.

V and J are TRBV5-6 and TRBJ1-5, with TRBD1 as a possible D gene (5 bases). Deletions cut 5 bases from V and 3 bases from J, with 18 bases between. CDR1 and CDR2 from the germline V gene are SGHDT and YYEEEE. This CDR3 comprises 16 residues. The CDR3 reads CASSSGGQGFNQPQHF. The CDR3 nucleotides are TGTGCCAGCAGTTCAGGAGGTCAGGGTTTCAATCAGCCCCAGCATTTT. The whole variable domain, remainder taken from reference TRBV5-6 and TRBJ1-5, is DAGVTQSPTHLIKTRGQQVTLRCSPKSGHDTVSWYQQALGQGPQFIFQYYEEEERQRGNFPDRFSGHQFPNYSSELNVNALLLGDSALYLCASSSGGQGFNQPQHFGDGTRLSIL.

The chain joins TRBV19 to TRBJ2-2; 7 bases map to TRBD1. V was clipped by 5 bases and J by 0 bases; unmatched bases: 12. CDR1 is LNHDA, CDR2 SQIVND, per germline (reference sequence). The CDR3 is 18 residues long. The CDR3 DNA reads TGTGCCAGTAGTCTCGGGACAGTCTTTTCCCCGAACACCGGGGAGCTGTTTTTT. It encodes CASSLGTVFSPNTGELFF.

The CDR3 spells CASSLALTVLGGTDTQYF. CDR3 DNA sequence: TGTGCCAGCAGCTTAGCTTTAACTGTGCTAGGGGGCACAGATACGCAGTATTTT. The chain combines TRBV7-8 with TRBJ2-3; TRBD1 is a possible D gene (5 bases). V lost 0 bases and J lost 1, with 17 bases in between. Germline CDR1 reads SGHVS; CDR2 reads FQNEAQ. This CDR3 has 18 amino acids.

This clonotype was counted ten times or more. The CDR3 DNA sequence: TGTGCCAGCAGTTCAATCACAGGCCAAGAGACCCAGTACTTC. It specifies CASSSITGQETQYF. This chain uses TRBV12-3 or TRBV12-4 with TRBJ2-5, with D possibly TRBD1 on 5 matching bases. V was cut by 4 bases and J by 1 base, with 10 bases left in between. There are 14 residues in the CDR3.

This clonotype has only a few counts. The rearrangement joins TRBV3-1 to TRBJ2-1, with 11 bases aligning to TRBD2. With V trimmed by 1 base and J by 9 bases, 5 bases remained unmatched. Germline V lookup: CDR1 LGHDT, CDR2 YNNKEL (reference sequence). The CDR3 sequence is 15 residues long. The CDR3 loop reads CASSQGSGRAVEQFF. The CDR3 DNA is TGTGCCAGCAGCCAAGGTAGCGGGAGGGCCGTTGAGCAGTTCTTC.

J is TRBJ1-1 and V is TRBV4-1; D remains unclear. Trimming removed 1 base from V and 4 bases from J, with 7 bases in between. This CDR3 has 13 residues. CDR1 is MGHRA, CDR2 YSYEKL, per germline. CDR3 amino acids: CASSQVWGTEAFF. CDR3 in DNA: TGCGCCAGCAGCCAAGTTTGGGGCACTGAAGCTTTCTTT.

This clonotype was picked up a small number of times. The chain couples TRBV25-1 to TRBJ2-3, with a weak D call TRBD1 (6 bases). The CDR3 runs 13 residues. Deletions cut 5 bases from V and 2 bases from J, with 8 bases between. The germline CDR1 and CDR2 sequences are MGHDK and SYGVNS. The CDR3 loop is CASSRQATDTQYF. The CDR3 DNA sequence: TGTGCCAGCAGTAGACAGGCCACAGATACGCAGTATTTT. Complete variable domain (other parts from reference TRBV25-1 and TRBJ2-3): EADIYQTPRYLVIGTGKKITLECSQTMGHDKMYWYQQDPGMELHLIHYSYGVNSTEKGDLSSESTVSRIRTEHFPLTLESARPSHTSQYLCASSRQATDTQYFGPGTRLTVL.

In its sample, this clonotype was seen a few times. The junction and the germline gene differ at one end; a read error may be behind it. This chain connects TRBV6-1 to TRBJ1-6, with 7 bases identical to TRBD1. CDR1 is MNHNS, CDR2 SASEGT, per germline. The CDR3 sequence is 14 residues long. CDR3 nucleotides: TGTGCCAGCACTGAACAGGGGATTTATTCACCCCTCCACTTT. Protein: CASTEQGIYSPLHF.

This clonotype was counted only a few times. The V and J genes are TRBV29-1 and TRBJ1-1, with a tentative D call TRBD1 (5 bases). The CDR3 is made up of 13 amino acids. Trimming shortened V by 2 bases and J by 3 bases, and 10 bases separated the two germline ends. CDR1 and CDR2 (germline): SQVTM, ANQGSEA. The DNA for the CDR3 is TGCAGCGTTGAACAGGGTAGAGACACTGAAGCTTTCTTT. It is translated as CSVEQGRDTEAFF.